What follows is one T cell receptor beta chain and its context. The read terminates 3 residues before the CDR3 end, so the remaining end is supplied by the germline J gene. Using immunoSEQ multiplex PCR, the repertoire was profiled, and TCRdb retains in-frame clones only, with some absent. The sample is made up of about 30,000 clones, and the top ten hold around 3.2% of it. These data originate in a study of T cells in women clearing cervical HPV infection. Overall study: Controls gave blood once infection was undetectable; cases at lesion identification.

The V gene lost 2 bases and the J gene lost 2 bases, with 13 bases spanning the gap. This CDR3 contains 15 residues. Germline CDR1 is SQVTM and CDR2 is ANQGSEA. The source is a woman aged 18 to 75 with a cervical HPV16 infection that either progressed to CIN3+ or cleared (not recorded which). Sequences were obtained from blood buffy coat. The chain combines TRBV29-1 with TRBJ1-5, with D unclear. CDR3 sequence reads: CSVECGEIGNQPQHF. Partial CDR3 DNA: TGCAGCGTTGAATGCGGGGAGATCGGCAATCAGCCC. Complete variable domain (other parts from reference TRBV29-1 and TRBJ1-5): SAVISQKPSRDICQRGTSLTIQCQVDSQVTMMFWYRQQPGQSLTLIATANQGSEATYESGFVIDKFPISRPNLTFSTLTVSNMSPEDSSIYLCSVECGEIGNQPQHFGDGTRLSIL.